This T cell receptor beta chain was sequenced for a study of Ad26.COV2.S vaccination and SARS-CoV-2 variants. Study as a whole: The study gave Ad26.COV2.S intramuscularly, once or twice 56 days apart. Study-level results: Vaccine recipients posted higher spike-specific TCR breadth than their placebo counterparts. Vaccinees and placebo recipients showed similar non-spike TCR breadth. CD8+ and CD4+ T cells specific for spike reportedly responded with substantial breadth after vaccination.

TCRdb keeps only in-frame clones here, not all; method: immunoSEQ multiplex PCR. This sample yields about 410,000 clones, of which about 88% are seen a single time; approximately 3.7% belongs to the top ten. Germline-derived CDR1 and CDR2 are GTSNPN and SVGIG (reference sequence). Trimming pared 2 bases from V and 2 bases from J, leaving 12 bases between. The CDR3 contains 14 residues. Treatment indicated: about 20 received Ad26.COV2.S at low or high dose, single or two shots; roughly five received placebo; per-sample allocation not given. Sampling happened 63 days after the first vaccine or placebo injection. As concerns this clone: Its matching antigen is unknown.

The genes are TRBV30 and TRBJ1-2; D gene uncertain. The specimen comprised peripheral blood, sampled in a trial of Ad26.COV2.S vaccine versus placebo. The receptor's source is a person between 18 and 65 years old who received the Ad26.COV2.S COVID-19 vaccine or a placebo. Here the CDR3 reads CAWSPSARNYGYTF. The CDR3 DNA is TGTGCCTGGAGTCCGTCGGCCAGAAACTATGGCTACACCTTC.